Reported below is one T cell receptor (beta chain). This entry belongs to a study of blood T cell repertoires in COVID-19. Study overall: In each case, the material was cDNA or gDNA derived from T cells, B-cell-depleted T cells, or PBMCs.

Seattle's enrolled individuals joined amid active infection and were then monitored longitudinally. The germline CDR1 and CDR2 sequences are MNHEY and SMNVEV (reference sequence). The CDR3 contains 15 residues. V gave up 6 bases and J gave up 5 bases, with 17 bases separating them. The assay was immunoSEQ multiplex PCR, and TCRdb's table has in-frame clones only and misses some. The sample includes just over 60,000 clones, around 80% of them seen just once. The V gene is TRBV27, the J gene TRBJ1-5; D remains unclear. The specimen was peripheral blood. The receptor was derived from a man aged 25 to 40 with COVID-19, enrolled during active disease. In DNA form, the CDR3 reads TGTGCCAGCAGACCTGGTGCGGGTTCAGATCAGCCCCAGCATTTT. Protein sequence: CASRPGAGSDQPQHF.